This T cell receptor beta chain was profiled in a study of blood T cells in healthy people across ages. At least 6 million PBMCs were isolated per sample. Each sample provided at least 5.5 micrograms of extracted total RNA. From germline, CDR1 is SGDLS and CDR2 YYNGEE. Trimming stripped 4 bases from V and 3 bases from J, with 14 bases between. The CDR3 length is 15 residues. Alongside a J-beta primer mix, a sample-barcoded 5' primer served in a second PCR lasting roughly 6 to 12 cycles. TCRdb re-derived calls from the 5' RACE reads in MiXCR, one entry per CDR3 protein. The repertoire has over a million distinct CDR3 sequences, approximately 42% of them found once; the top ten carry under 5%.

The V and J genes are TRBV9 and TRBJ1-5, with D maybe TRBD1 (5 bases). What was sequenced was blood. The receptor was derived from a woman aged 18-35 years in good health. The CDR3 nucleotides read TGTGCCAGCAGCTTTGGGACGGCAGACAATCAGCCCCAGCATTTT. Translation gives CASSFGTADNQPQHF.